This TCR beta chain was obtained from a study of T cells in Graves' hyperthyroidism and ophthalmopathy. The TCR beta CDR3 regions underwent amplification using RNA transcripts as the source. A set of HTBI primers served as the primers for a first-round RT-PCR of the TCR CDR3. A single record per CDR3 protein comes from TCRdb applying MiXCR to the multiplex PCR reads. This table has 450,000 to 600,000 distinct CDR3 sequences, less than 15% appearing once. This clonotype was observed at least ten times. This CDR3 spans 19 amino acids. Germline V CDR1 and CDR2: SGHTA, FQGNSA. V lost 1 base and J lost 6; bases outside the gene matches: 11.

Sequencing input: blood. The J gene is TRBJ2-1, the V gene TRBV7-2; 14 nucleotides match TRBD2. This TCR came from a woman aged 40 to 50 with Graves' hyperthyroidism. CDR3 in DNA: TGTGCCAGCAGCTTAGATTTGCGGACTAGCGGGAGGCACTTCAATGAGCAGTTCTTC. This encodes CASSLDLRTSGRHFNEQFF.